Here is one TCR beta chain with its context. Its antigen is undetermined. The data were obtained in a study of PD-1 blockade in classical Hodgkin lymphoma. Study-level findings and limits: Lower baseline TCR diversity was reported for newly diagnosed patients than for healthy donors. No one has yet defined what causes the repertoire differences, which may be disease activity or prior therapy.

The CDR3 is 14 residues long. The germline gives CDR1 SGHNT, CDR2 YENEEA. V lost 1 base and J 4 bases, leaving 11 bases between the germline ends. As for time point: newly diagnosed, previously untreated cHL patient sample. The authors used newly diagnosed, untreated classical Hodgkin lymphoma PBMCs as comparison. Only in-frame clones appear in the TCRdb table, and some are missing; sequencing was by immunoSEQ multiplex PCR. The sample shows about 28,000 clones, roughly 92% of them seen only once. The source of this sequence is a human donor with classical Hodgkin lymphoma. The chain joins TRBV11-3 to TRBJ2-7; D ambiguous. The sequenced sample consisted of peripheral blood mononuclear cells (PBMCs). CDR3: CASSLVQKCYEQYF. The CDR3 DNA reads TGTGCCAGCAGCTTAGTACAGAAGTGTTACGAGCAGTACTTC.